The 17 T cell receptor beta chains below come from one sample, sequenced in a study of response to subunit inactivated influenza vaccine. TCRdb passed the RT-PCR reads through MiXCR, listing each CDR3 protein once. The sample contains fewer than 750,000 distinct CDR3 sequences, 14% of which appear only once. The sequences come from PBMCs from blood, collected about 12 days after vaccination. These receptors were collected from a man in his fifties or sixties who received an inactivated influenza vaccine.

The chain employs TRBV25-1 and TRBJ2-2; TRBD1 is a possible D gene (6 bases). CDR3 length: 15 residues. Trimming removed 2 bases from V and 1 base from J, with 8 bases in between. Germline assignment: CDR1 MGHDK and CDR2 SYGVNS. CDR3 DNA: TGTGCCAGCAGTGAAGTCAGGGGGAACACCGGGGAGCTGTTTTTT. It is translated as CASSEVRGNTGELFF. The full variable domain, completed using reference TRBV25-1 and TRBJ2-2, is EADIYQTPRYLVIGTGKKITLECSQTMGHDKMYWYQQDPGMELHLIHYSYGVNSTEKGDLSSESTVSRIRTEHFPLTLESARPSHTSQYLCASSEVRGNTGELFFGEGSRLTVL.

This clonotype was detected only a few times. The chain recombines TRBV7-2 with TRBJ2-7; D uncertain. Trimming pared 1 base from V and 2 bases from J, leaving 9 bases between. The CDR3 sequence is 14 residues long. Looked up from germline, CDR1 is SGHTA and CDR2 is FQGNSA. The CDR3: CASSLESQAYEQYF. For the CDR3, the DNA is TGTGCCAGCAGCTTAGAAAGCCAGGCCTACGAGCAGTACTTC.

Points on this clonotype: At one end, the junction sequence differs from germline, possibly due to a read error. The chain couples TRBV29-1 to TRBJ2-4; no definite D call. Germline CDR1 and CDR2: SQVTM and ANQGSEA. The CDR3 contains 16 residues. The chain's CDR3 is CSLDGRNDIAKNIQYF. Here the CDR3 DNA reads TGCAGCCTTGACGGGCGGAACGATATAGCCAAAAACATTCAGTACTTC.

The chain has TRBV5-1 and TRBJ1-2, with 8 bases fitting TRBD1. This CDR3 spans 15 amino acids. Trimming removed 2 bases from V and 4 bases from J; junction bases left unmatched: 7. CDR1 and CDR2 from the germline V gene are SGHRS and YFSETQ. The CDR3 bases are TGCGCCAGCAGCTTAATCGGACAGGGAATCTATGGCTACACCTTC. Residues: CASSLIGQGIYGYTF. The full variable domain, rest sourced from reference TRBV5-1 and TRBJ1-2, is KAGVTQTPRYLIKTRGQQVTLSCSPISGHRSVSWYQQTPGQGLQFLFEYFSETQRNKGNFPGRFSGRQFSNSRSEMNVSTLELGDSALYLCASSLIGQGIYGYTFGSGTRLTVV.

This chain links TRBV5-1 with TRBJ2-7, with D perhaps matching TRBD1 (6 bases). The CDR3 loop spans 14 amino acids. V gave up 4 bases and J gave up 0 bases, with 11 bases separating them. The germline gives CDR1 SGHRS, CDR2 YFSETQ. CDR3 loop: CASSTGTNSYEQYF. The CDR3 region has the DNA TGCGCCAGCAGCACCGGGACAAACTCCTACGAGCAGTACTTC.

This chain uses TRBV28 with TRBJ2-1, with 7 bases matching TRBD2. J was trimmed by 7 bases and V by 7 bases; bases with no gene match: 13. The CDR3 is made up of 15 amino acids. CDR1 and CDR2 (germline): MDHEN, SYDVKM. For the CDR3, the DNA is TGTGCCAGCATTACTAGCGTCTGGAGGAGTAATGAGCAGTTCTTC. It is translated as CASITSVWRSNEQFF.

V gene TRBV12-3 or TRBV12-4 combines with J gene TRBJ2-1, with 12 bases identical to TRBD2. J gave up 5 bases and V 4 bases, and 3 bases lay outside the gene matches. The CDR3 contains 15 residues. The CDR3 nucleotides read TGTGCCAGCAGTTCGACTAGCGGGAGACACAATGAGCAGTTCTTC. Translated, it gives CASSSTSGRHNEQFF.

The genes are TRBV3-1 and TRBJ2-1; D gene ambiguous. The CDR3 loop spans 13 amino acids. The germline gives CDR1 LGHDT, CDR2 YNNKEL (reference sequence). Trimming shortened V by 3 bases and J by 5 bases, and 8 bases separated the two germline ends. This CDR3 reads CASSHRPHNEQFF. The CDR3 region has the DNA TGTGCCAGCAGCCACCGCCCCCACAATGAGCAGTTCTTC.

The J gene is TRBJ1-1, the V gene TRBV27; the match to TRBD1 covers 7 bases. The junction had 2 bases not matched to a gene; V was cut back by 3 bases and J by 4 bases. The CDR3 is 13 amino acids. Germline values: CDR1 MNHEY, CDR2 SMNVEV (reference sequence). In DNA, the CDR3 is TGTGCCAGCAGTTTTAGGGGGCCCACTGAAGCTTTCTTT. Translated: CASSFRGPTEAFF.

This clonotype came up a few times. The V gene is TRBV20-1, the J gene TRBJ2-7, with 8 nucleotides matching TRBD2. J lost 4 bases, V lost 7 bases, and 9 bases had no gene match. The germline V gene has CDR1 DFQATT and CDR2 SNEGSKA (reference sequence). The CDR3 extends over 13 amino acids. The CDR3 region is CSVETREGYEQYF. CDR3 in DNA: TGCAGTGTCGAAACCCGGGAGGGATACGAGCAGTACTTC.

The CDR3 spells CASSRPLRDRYYEQYF. CDR3 sequence (DNA): TGTGCCAGCAGTCGGCCCCTCCGGGACAGATACTACGAGCAGTACTTC. The V and J genes are TRBV28 and TRBJ2-7; 7 nucleotides align to TRBD1. J gave up 3 bases and V 5 bases, and 13 bases lay outside the gene matches. CDR3 length: 16 amino acids. CDR1 is MDHEN, CDR2 SYDVKM, per germline.

The V call is TRBV5-1, the J call TRBJ2-2; TRBD1 or TRBD2 may be the D gene (5 bases each). Germline CDR1 reads SGHRS; CDR2 reads YFSETQ. The CDR3 covers 16 residues. Trimming took 4 bases from V and 0 from J, leaving 13 bases between them. CDR3 protein: CASSPGTRANTGELFF. CDR3 bases: TGCGCCAGCAGCCCCGGGACGAGGGCGAACACCGGGGAGCTGTTTTTT.

The V call is TRBV4-3, the J call TRBJ2-7; 7 bases fit TRBD2. V lost 0 bases and J lost 0; bases outside the gene matches: 8. Germline CDR1 reads LGHNA; CDR2 reads YSLEER. This CDR3 region has 17 residues. CDR3 sequence reads: CASSQDPSGANSYEQYF. The CDR3 DNA sequence: TGCGCCAGCAGCCAAGATCCAAGCGGGGCTAACTCCTACGAGCAGTACTTC.

The chain has TRBV10-2 and TRBJ2-7; D remains ambiguous. V was clipped by 4 bases and J by 0 bases, with 10 bases between them. Germline loops: CDR1 WSHSY, CDR2 SAAADI. The CDR3 has 14 amino acids. The CDR3 coding sequence is TGCGCCAGCAGTGTAGAGGCGAGCTCCTACGAGCAGTACTTC. Amino acids: CASSVEASSYEQYF.

The gene calls are TRBV4-1 and TRBJ2-7; a possible D gene is TRBD2 (6 bases). The CDR3 runs to 14 residues. The germline V gene encodes CDR1 MGHRA and CDR2 YSYEKL. V was shortened by 3 bases and J by 2 bases, with 11 bases between the two germline ends. CDR3 sequence reads: CASSQGLFAYEQYF. CDR3 nucleotides: TGCGCCAGCAGCCAGGGACTTTTTGCCTACGAGCAGTACTTC.

The chain links TRBV28 to TRBJ2-3, with 7 bases aligning to TRBD2. The CDR3 runs 14 residues. The V gene's germline CDR1 is MDHEN and CDR2 SYDVKM. V dropped 4 bases and J dropped 5; count of bases not matched to a gene: 6. The CDR3 here is CASSSAGVVDTQYF. For the CDR3, the DNA is TGTGCCAGCAGTTCCGCGGGAGTAGTAGATACGCAGTATTTT.

This clonotype has just a few counts. This chain links TRBV12-3 or TRBV12-4 with TRBJ2-2; D is unresolved. Trimming removed 1 base at V and 4 bases at J, with 10 bases between. This CDR3 contains 15 residues. The CDR3 DNA is TGTGCCAGCAGTTTAGGGCTTGAAAGCACCGGGGAGCTGTTTTTT. Translation: CASSLGLESTGELFF.